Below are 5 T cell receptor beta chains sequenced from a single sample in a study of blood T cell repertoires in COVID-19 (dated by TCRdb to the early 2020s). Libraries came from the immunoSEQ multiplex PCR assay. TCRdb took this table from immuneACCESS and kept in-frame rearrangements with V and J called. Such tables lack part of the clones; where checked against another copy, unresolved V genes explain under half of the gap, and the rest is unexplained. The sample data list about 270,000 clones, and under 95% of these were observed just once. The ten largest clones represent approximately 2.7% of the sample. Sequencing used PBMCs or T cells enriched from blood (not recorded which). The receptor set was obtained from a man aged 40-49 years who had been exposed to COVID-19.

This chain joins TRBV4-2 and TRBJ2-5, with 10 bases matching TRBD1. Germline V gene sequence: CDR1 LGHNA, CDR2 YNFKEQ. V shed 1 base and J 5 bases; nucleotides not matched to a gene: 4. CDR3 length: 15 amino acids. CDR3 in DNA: TGTGCCAGCAGCCAAGCCCAGGGACAGGGGGAGACCCAGTACTTC. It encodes CASSQAQGQGETQYF.

The CDR3, as DNA: TGTGCCAGTAGTACGCAGCGGAGCTACGAGCAGTACTTC. The encoded protein is CASSTQRSYEQYF. This chain links TRBV19 with TRBJ2-7, with D possibly being TRBD2 (5 bases). The germline V and J ends were trimmed by 4 bases and 3 bases, with 10 bases remaining between them. Germline CDR1 and CDR2: LNHDA and SQIVND (reference sequence). This CDR3 comprises 13 residues.

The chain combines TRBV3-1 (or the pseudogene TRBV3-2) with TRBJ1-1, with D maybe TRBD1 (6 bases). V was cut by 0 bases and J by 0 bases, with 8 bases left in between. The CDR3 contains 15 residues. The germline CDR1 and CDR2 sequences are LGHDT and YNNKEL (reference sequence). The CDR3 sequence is CASSQDQGMNTEAFF. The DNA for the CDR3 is TGTGCCAGCAGCCAAGATCAGGGGATGAACACTGAAGCTTTCTTT.

The CDR3 loop is CAGRQGGAEAFF. The DNA for the CDR3 is TGTGCCGGACGACAGGGAGGCGCTGAAGCTTTCTTT. The gene calls are TRBV2 and TRBJ1-1, with TRBD1 matching 7 bases. CDR1 and CDR2 from the germline V gene are SNHLY and FYNNEI. This CDR3 has 12 amino acids. V dropped 11 bases and J dropped 6; count of bases not matched to a gene: 9.

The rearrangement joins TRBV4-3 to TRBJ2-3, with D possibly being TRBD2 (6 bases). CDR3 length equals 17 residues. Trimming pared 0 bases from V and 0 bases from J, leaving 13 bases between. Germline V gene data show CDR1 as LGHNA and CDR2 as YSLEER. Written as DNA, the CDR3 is TGCGCCAGCAGCCAAGATAGAGGGACTGCCAGCACAGATACGCAGTATTTT. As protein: CASSQDRGTASTDTQYF.